Presented here are 21 T cell receptor beta chains from one specimen sequenced in a study of T-cell reconstitution after alpha-beta-depleted transplantation in children. The TCRbeta library was prepared with unique molecular identifiers. TCRdb re-called the PCR reads through MiXCR, storing one row per CDR3 protein. The sample holds around 440,000 distinct CDR3 sequences, 15% to 20% seen once. The input for sequencing was PBMCs, mostly from graft donor cells, taken 360 days after TCRalphabeta/CD19-depleted stem cell transplant. The receptors were gathered from a boy under three years old who had a stem cell transplant for Wiskott-Aldrich syndrome, so the T cells may come from the graft donor.

The chain employs TRBV4-1 and TRBJ2-3; 11 bases match TRBD2. The CDR3 covers 21 residues. Losses at the gene ends were 0 bases for V and 2 bases for J; bases not matched to a gene: 16. CDR1 and CDR2 from the germline V gene are MGHRA and YSYEKL. As DNA, the CDR3 is TGCGCCAGCAGCCAAGAAGTCGGCCTAGCGGGGGGTATGGTAACCACAGATACGCAGTATTTT. This translates into CASSQEVGLAGGMVTTDTQYF.

The chain carries TRBV7-2 and TRBJ2-2; D is unclear. Between the trimmed V and J ends, which lost 1 base and 2 bases, there was a span of 8 bases. The CDR3 covers 15 residues. The V gene's germline CDR1 is SGHTA and CDR2 FQGNSA. The CDR3: CASSLVRSNTGELFF. The CDR3 DNA is TGTGCCAGCAGCTTAGTCAGATCAAACACCGGGGAGCTGTTTTTT. The entire variable domain, with the rest obtained from reference TRBV7-2 and TRBJ2-2, is as follows: GAGVSQSPSNKVTEKGKDVELRCDPISGHTALYWYRQSLGQGLEFLIYFQGNSAPDKSGLPSDRFSAERTGGSVSTLTIQRTQQEDSAVYLCASSLVRSNTGELFFGEGSRLTVL.

This clonotype was counted at least ten times. V is TRBV20-1 and J is TRBJ2-3; D gene uncertain. Germline lookup yields CDR1 DFQATT and CDR2 SNEGSKA (reference sequence). The CDR3 has 19 residues. Deletions cut 3 bases from V and 6 bases from J, with 31 bases between. The CDR3, as DNA: TGCAGTGCTAGCCTCTCGAACCCCTCTGGAGTTGAGGTCCTTGATACGCAGTATTTT. This gives the protein CSASLSNPSGVEVLDTQYF.

This rearrangement joins TRBV11-2 to TRBJ2-3, with D possibly called TRBD1 or TRBD2 (5 bases each). V lost 5 bases and J 3 bases, leaving 24 bases between the germline ends. The CDR3 runs 18 residues. Germline loops: CDR1 SGHAT, CDR2 FQNNGV. CDR3 DNA sequence: TGTGCCAGCAGCAAGGGGCGGCTTTTCTCCCCGGGAACAGATACGCAGTATTTT. Amino acid sequence: CASSKGRLFSPGTDTQYF.

V and J are TRBV4-1 and TRBJ2-4; perhaps TRBD2 as D (5 bases). Trimming stripped 3 bases from V and 6 bases from J, with 15 bases between. This CDR3 comprises 15 residues. CDR1 and CDR2 from the germline V gene are MGHRA and YSYEKL. CDR3 bases: TGCGCCAGCAGCCATGTTGCAATAGGACTAAACATTCAGTACTTC. Protein sequence: CASSHVAIGLNIQYF.

A note on this clonotype: Compared with germline, one end of the junction differs, possibly owing to a read error. The chain uses TRBV20-1 and TRBJ1-5; 7 bases are a match to TRBD1. Germline assignment: CDR1 DFQATT and CDR2 SNEGSKA (reference sequence). The CDR3 extends over 17 amino acids. The CDR3 region has the DNA TGCTGTGCTAGAGATAACAGGGGCCCAGGAGGTAATCAGCCCCAGCATTTT. This translates into CCARDNRGPGGNQPQHF.

In this sample, this clonotype turned up a few times. The chain has TRBV12-3 or TRBV12-4 and TRBJ1-2; D uncertain. The CDR3 runs to 15 residues. V was cut by 4 bases and J by 4 bases, with 16 bases left in between. The DNA of the CDR3 is TGTGCCAGCAGTTGGGATGCGGGATTCGTCTATGGCTACACCTTC. Protein: CASSWDAGFVYGYTF.

This clonotype occurred once. CDR3 bases: TGCGCCAGCAGCTCCCTCACAGGTACCACCGGGGAGCTGTTTTTT. Translated, it gives CASSSLTGTTGELFF. V usage is TRBV5-1 and J usage is TRBJ2-2; perhaps TRBD1 as D (5 bases). Germline CDR1 SGHRS, CDR2 YFSETQ. The CDR3 is 15 amino acids. The V end lost 3 bases, the J end lost 4 bases, and 13 bases lay between the germline ends. The full variable domain, its missing parts supplied by reference TRBV5-1 and TRBJ2-2, is KAGVTQTPRYLIKTRGQQVTLSCSPISGHRSVSWYQQTPGQGLQFLFEYFSETQRNKGNFPGRFSGRQFSNSRSEMNVSTLELGDSALYLCASSSLTGTTGELFFGEGSRLTVL.

The chain employs TRBV6-5 and TRBJ2-6; D is ambiguous. Per germline, CDR1 MNHEY and CDR2 SVGAGI. The CDR3 has 16 residues. The V gene lost 0 bases and the J gene lost 4 bases, with 10 bases spanning the gap. Here the CDR3 DNA reads TGTGCCAGCAGTTACTCGAAATCCCCCGGGGCCAACGTCCTGACTTTC. The encoded protein is CASSYSKSPGANVLTF.

The J gene is TRBJ2-1, the V gene TRBV5-4; the match to TRBD1 covers 7 bases. J was trimmed by 7 bases and V by 0 bases; bases with no gene match: 10. The CDR3 is 16 amino acids. The germline gives CDR1 SGHNT, CDR2 YYREEE (reference sequence). CDR3 nucleotide sequence: TGTGCCAGCAGCTTGGCCATCGGGACAGCTCTTAATGAGCAGTTCTTC. Translated: CASSLAIGTALNEQFF. The entire variable domain, with the rest obtained from reference TRBV5-4 and TRBJ2-1, is as follows: ETGVTQSPTHLIKTRGQQVTLRCSSQSGHNTVSWYQQALGQGPQFIFQYYREEENGRGNFPPRFSGLQFPNYSSELNVNALELDDSALYLCASSLAIGTALNEQFFGPGTRLTVL.

V gene TRBV6-1 combines with J gene TRBJ2-7; 12 nucleotides line up with TRBD2. Germline lookup yields CDR1 MNHNS and CDR2 SASEGT. The CDR3 has 15 residues. The J segment lost 7 bases and the V segment lost 5 bases, leaving 9 bases of the junction unmatched. The CDR3 loop reads CASSRSGTSGLEQYF. For the CDR3, the DNA is TGTGCCAGCAGTCGATCCGGGACTAGCGGGTTGGAGCAGTACTTC.

This clonotype occurred a few times. The chain couples TRBV20-1 to TRBJ2-1; D ambiguous. Germline V gene sequence: CDR1 DFQATT, CDR2 SNEGSKA (reference sequence). Trimming took 3 bases from V and 6 from J, leaving 3 bases between them. The CDR3 contains 10 residues. The CDR3, as DNA: TGCAGTGCTAGCAGCAATGAGCAGTTCTTC. Translated, it gives CSASSNEQFF.

This clonotype has a handful of counts. The V gene is TRBV24-1, the J gene TRBJ2-7, with D unresolved. Deletions cut 4 bases from V and 3 bases from J, with 12 bases between. The CDR3 runs 14 residues. The V gene's germline CDR1 is KGHDR and CDR2 SFDVKD. Here the CDR3 reads CATSDLQIIYEQYF. CDR3 sequence (DNA): TGTGCCACCAGTGACTTGCAGATAATCTACGAGCAGTACTTC.

This chain joins TRBV11-2 and TRBJ2-5, with D possibly being TRBD2 (6 bases). V was cut by 6 bases and J by 3 bases, with 14 bases left in between. Germline V gene data show CDR1 as SGHAT and CDR2 as FQNNGV. The CDR3 length is 14 residues. CDR3 sequence (DNA): TGTGCCAGCAGTTTGTCATGGGGGGAAGAGACCCAGTACTTC. It codes for CASSLSWGEETQYF.

The J gene is TRBJ2-1, the V gene TRBV11-2; D perhaps matches TRBD2 (5 bases). The ends were cut back, 0 bases at V and 7 bases at J, with 7 bases in the middle. This CDR3 comprises 13 residues. Germline V gene lookup returns CDR1 SGHAT and CDR2 FQNNGV. CDR3 region: CASSLERVNEQFF. CDR3 coding DNA: TGTGCCAGCAGCTTAGAGAGGGTAAATGAGCAGTTCTTC. The full variable domain, rest sourced from reference TRBV11-2 and TRBJ2-1, is EAGVAQSPRYKIIEKRQSVAFWCNPISGHATLYWYQQILGQGPKLLIQFQNNGVVDDSQLPKDRFSAERLKGVDSTLKIQPAKLEDSAVYLCASSLERVNEQFFGPGTRLTVL.

This clonotype has more than one count but fewer than ten. The V and J genes are TRBV6-1 and TRBJ2-1, with 7 bases lining up with TRBD1. This CDR3 comprises 13 residues. V lost 7 bases and J lost 3; bases outside the gene matches: 3. The germline CDR1 and CDR2 sequences are MNHNS and SASEGT. The CDR3 DNA is TGTGCCAGCATGAGGGGGCACTACAATGAGCAGTTCTTC. It yields the protein CASMRGHYNEQFF.

This rearrangement joins TRBV20-1 to TRBJ1-1; perhaps TRBD1 as D (6 bases). Germline V lookup: CDR1 DFQATT, CDR2 SNEGSKA (reference sequence). The CDR3 has 12 amino acids. V was trimmed by 4 bases and J by 11 bases, leaving 17 bases between them. This chain's CDR3 is CSAIPDRWRAFF. In DNA, the CDR3 is TGCAGTGCTATTCCCGACAGGTGGAGGGCTTTCTTT.

This chain joins TRBV28 and TRBJ2-3; 9 nucleotides align to TRBD2. The trim removed 7 bases at V and 2 bases at J, leaving 7 bases unmatched. CDR1 MDHEN and CDR2 SYDVKM come from the germline V gene. This CDR3 is built from 15 residues. In nucleotides, the CDR3 is TGTGCCAGCATGGTTCCTAGCGGGACCACAGATACGCAGTATTTT. Amino acid sequence: CASMVPSGTTDTQYF.

This chain uses TRBV5-1 with TRBJ2-1; 8 positions agree with TRBD2. Germline V gene data show CDR1 as SGHRS and CDR2 as YFSETQ. This CDR3 is built from 16 residues. V trimming: 1 base; J trimming: 8 bases; junction bases outside the gene matches: 11. The CDR3 spells CASSLPAGGGIDEQFF. In DNA, the CDR3 is TGCGCCAGCAGCTTGCCGGCGGGAGGAGGTATAGATGAGCAGTTCTTC.

This clonotype has only a few counts. CDR3 in amino acids: CASSLRGTGAYEQYF. In DNA form, the CDR3 reads TGTGCCAGCAGCTTAAGGGGGACAGGGGCCTACGAGCAGTACTTC. V usage is TRBV7-2 and J usage is TRBJ2-7, with 10 bases fitting TRBD1. V lost 2 bases and J lost 2; bases outside the gene matches: 3. Per germline, CDR1 SGHTA and CDR2 FQGNSA. CDR3 length: 15 amino acids.

This clonotype was observed a few times. This sequence joins TRBV29-1 and TRBJ2-3, with a possible D match to TRBD2 (6 bases). The germline CDR1 and CDR2 sequences are SQVTM and ANQGSEA. Trimming shortened V by 5 bases and J by 1 base, and 13 bases separated the two germline ends. The CDR3 runs 14 residues. DNA for the CDR3: TGCAGCGTTAAAGCGGGCGCGGGCACAGATACGCAGTATTTT. The encoded protein is CSVKAGAGTDTQYF.